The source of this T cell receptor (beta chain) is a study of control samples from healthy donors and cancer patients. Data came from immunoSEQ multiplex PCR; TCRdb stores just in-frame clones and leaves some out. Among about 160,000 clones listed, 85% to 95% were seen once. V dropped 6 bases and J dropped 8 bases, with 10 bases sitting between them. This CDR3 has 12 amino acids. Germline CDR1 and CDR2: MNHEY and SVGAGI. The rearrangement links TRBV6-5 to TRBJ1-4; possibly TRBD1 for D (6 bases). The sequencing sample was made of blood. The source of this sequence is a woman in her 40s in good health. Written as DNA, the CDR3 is TGTGCCAGCAGCCGGGGGGCCGAAAAACTGTTTTTT. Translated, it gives CASSRGAEKLFF.